The 8 T cell receptor beta chains in this list originate from one sample, sequenced in a study of blood T cells in healthy people across ages. Using a J-beta primer mix together with a sample-barcoded 5' primer, a second PCR was run for roughly 6 to 11 cycles. Using its own MiXCR run on the 5' RACE reads, TCRdb lists one record per CDR3 protein. The repertoire consists of 650,000 to 1,000,000 distinct CDR3 sequences, with 30% to 45% occurring once and the leading ten covering 13%. The specimen was blood. The receptor source for this set is a man between 18 and 29 years old in good health.

The chain joins TRBV2 to TRBJ2-7; weak D call: TRBD2 (6 bases). V was clipped by 4 bases and J by 3 bases, with 13 bases between them. The V gene's germline CDR1 is SNHLY and CDR2 FYNNEI. The CDR3 is made up of 14 amino acids. The CDR3 loop is CASSAVEGRYEQYF. The CDR3 bases are TGTGCCAGCAGTGCGGTGGAGGGGCGCTACGAGCAGTACTTC.

This clonotype was observed a handful of times. This chain joins TRBV24-1 and TRBJ2-5, with 9 bases identical to TRBD1. CDR1 is KGHDR, CDR2 SFDVKD, per germline. V lost 3 bases, J lost 11 bases, and 18 bases stayed unmatched. The CDR3 is made up of 17 amino acids. As DNA, the CDR3 is TGTGCCACCAGTGATGGGAGAGGGACAGGGATGCGCAATGAGCAGTACTTC. It codes for CATSDGRGTGMRNEQYF.

On this clonotype itself: A much more abundant neighbour one base away suggests this may be a read error. The V and J genes are TRBV7-2 and TRBJ2-3, with D perhaps matching TRBD2 (6 bases). From germline, CDR1 is SGHTA and CDR2 FQGNSA. The CDR3 consists of 15 residues. V lost 4 bases and J lost 3, with 14 bases in between. The CDR3 DNA sequence: TGTGCCAGCAGCTGGGAGCGGGTGGGGACAGATACGCAGTATTTT. Its protein is CASSWERVGTDTQYF.

This clonotype was recorded many times. The CDR3 loop reads CASSSRQGLLTNGYTF. The CDR3 DNA sequence: TGTGCCAGCAGTTCCCGACAGGGGCTTTTAACTAATGGCTACACCTTC. V is TRBV27 and J is TRBJ1-2; TRBD1 agrees at 8 bases. The CDR3 sequence is 16 residues long. Germline-derived CDR1 and CDR2 are MNHEY and SMNVEV (reference sequence). The junction had 13 bases not matched to a gene; V was cut back by 4 bases and J by 6 bases.

Notes on this clonotype: One end of the junction fails to match germline, which may point to a read error. The chain is built from TRBV28 and TRBJ1-2, with 7 bases fitting TRBD1. This CDR3 comprises 19 residues. The germline V gene encodes CDR1 MDHEN and CDR2 SYDVKM. CDR3 in DNA: TGTGACAGCAGTTTAGGGACGAGGGACAGCCAGCTCAGACTCTATGGCTACACCTTC. Residues: CDSSLGTRDSQLRLYGYTF.

The chain joins TRBV12-3 or TRBV12-4 to TRBJ1-6; tentatively, D is TRBD1 (5 bases). V was clipped by 3 bases and J by 8 bases, with 11 bases between them. The CDR3 is 14 amino acids. The CDR3 region has the DNA TGTGCCAGCAGTTTCGGGGACCGCCATTCACCCCTCCACTTT. This translates into CASSFGDRHSPLHF.

This chain links TRBV7-2 with TRBJ2-5; D not certain. Looked up from germline, CDR1 is SGHTA and CDR2 is FQGNSA. V shed 5 bases and J shed 5 bases, with 12 bases lying between them. The CDR3 spans 13 residues. The DNA of the CDR3 is TGTGCCAGCAGCGTATGGTCGGCGGAGACCCAGTACTTC. Encoded protein: CASSVWSAETQYF.

The chain links TRBV27 to TRBJ1-2; 8 bases are shared with TRBD1. The V segment lost 5 bases and the J segment 2 bases; nucleotides outside the gene matches: 10. The CDR3 has 16 amino acids. The germline gives CDR1 MNHEY, CDR2 SMNVEV (reference sequence). As DNA, the CDR3 is TGTGCCAGCAGTCTTGGACAGGGCTTTTCCAACTATGGCTACACCTTC. Translating it yields CASSLGQGFSNYGYTF.